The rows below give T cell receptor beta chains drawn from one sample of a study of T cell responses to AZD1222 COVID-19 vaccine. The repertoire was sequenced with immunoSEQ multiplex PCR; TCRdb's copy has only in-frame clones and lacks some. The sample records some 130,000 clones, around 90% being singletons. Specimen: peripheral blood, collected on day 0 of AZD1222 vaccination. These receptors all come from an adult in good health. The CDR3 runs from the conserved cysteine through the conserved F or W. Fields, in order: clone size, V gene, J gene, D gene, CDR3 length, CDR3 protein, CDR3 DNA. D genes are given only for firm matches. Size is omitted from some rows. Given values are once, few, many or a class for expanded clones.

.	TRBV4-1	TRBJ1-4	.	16	CASSHRDHATNEKLFF	TGCGCCAGCAGCCACCGAGACCATGCAACTAATGAAAAACTGTTTTTT
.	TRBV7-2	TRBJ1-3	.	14	CASNSWGPGNTIYF	TGTGCCAGCAATTCATGGGGCCCTGGAAACACCATATATTTT
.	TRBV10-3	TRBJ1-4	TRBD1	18	CAISEDRASSPTNEKLFF	TGTGCCATCAGTGAGGACAGGGCAAGTTCCCCAACTAATGAAAAACTGTTTTTT
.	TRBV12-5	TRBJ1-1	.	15	CASGLTYPRTDEAFF	TGTGCTAGTGGTTTGACCTACCCCAGGACAGATGAAGCTTTCTTT
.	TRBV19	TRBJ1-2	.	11	CASRAERGYTF	TGTGCCAGTAGGGCCGAAAGGGGCTACACCTTC
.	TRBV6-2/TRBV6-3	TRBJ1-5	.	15	CASSFRRQINQPQHF	TGTGCCAGCAGTTTCCGCAGACAGATCAATCAGCCCCAGCATTTT
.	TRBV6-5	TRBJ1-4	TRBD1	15	CASSSVGQVNEKLFF	TGTGCCAGCAGTTCTGTGGGACAGGTTAATGAAAAACTGTTTTTT
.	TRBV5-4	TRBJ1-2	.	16	CASSSGRTGANYGYTF	TGTGCCAGCAGCTCCGGACGGACGGGAGCTAACTATGGCTACACCTTC
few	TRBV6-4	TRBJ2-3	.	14	CASSEAFSTDTQYF	TGTGCCAGCAGTGAAGCGTTTTCCACAGATACGCAGTATTTT
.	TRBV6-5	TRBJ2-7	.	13	CASSPGTLYEQYF	TGTGCCAGCAGCCCCGGGACTCTCTACGAGCAGTACTTC
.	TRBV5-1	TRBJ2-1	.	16	CASSPTAWRVENEQFF	TGCGCCAGCAGCCCGACAGCTTGGAGGGTAGAAAATGAGCAGTTCTTC
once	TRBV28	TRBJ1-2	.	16	CASSLPDRLSNYGYTF	TGTGCCAGCAGTTTACCGGACCGACTTAGTAACTATGGCTACACCTTC
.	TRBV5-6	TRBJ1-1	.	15	CASSLVWGSLTEAFF	TGTGCCAGCAGCTTGGTCTGGGGGTCCCTAACTGAAGCTTTCTTT
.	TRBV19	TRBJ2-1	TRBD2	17	CASSTQLAGKGYNEQFF	TGTGCCAGTAGTACCCAACTAGCGGGGAAGGGATACAATGAGCAGTTCTTC
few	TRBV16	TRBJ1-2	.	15	CASSQSGVRVRGYTF	TGTGCCAGCAGCCAATCCGGAGTACGGGTGCGTGGCTACACCTTC
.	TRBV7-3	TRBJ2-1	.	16	CASSVTGTRGANEQFF	TGTGCCAGCAGCGTCACCGGGACCCGGGGGGCAAATGAGCAGTTCTTC
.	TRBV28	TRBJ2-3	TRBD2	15	CASSLAGGATDTQYF	TGTGCCAGCAGTTTAGCGGGAGGGGCTACAGATACGCAGTATTTT
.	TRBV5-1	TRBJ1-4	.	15	CASSLAGTGNEKLFF	TGCGCCAGCAGCTTGGCCGGGACGGGGAATGAAAAACTGTTTTTT
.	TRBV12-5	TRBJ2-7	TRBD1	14	CASGPWDRRDEQYF	TGTGCTAGTGGTCCCTGGGACAGGAGGGACGAGCAGTACTTC
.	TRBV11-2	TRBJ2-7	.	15	CASSPIGQPPAEQYF	TGTGCCAGCAGCCCGATAGGACAGCCCCCGGCGGAGCAGTACTTC
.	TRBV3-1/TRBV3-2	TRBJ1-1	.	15	CASSLRTARGTEAFF	TGTGCCAGCAGCCTAAGGACGGCCCGAGGGACTGAAGCTTTCTTT
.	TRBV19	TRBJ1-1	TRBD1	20	CASSNGPGTGFTLVNTEAFF	TGTGCCAGTAGTAATGGCCCCGGGACAGGATTCACTCTGGTGAACACTGAAGCTTTCTTT
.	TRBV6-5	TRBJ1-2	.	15	CASKKGGSEDYGYTF	TGTGCCAGCAAAAAGGGGGGGTCAGAGGACTATGGCTACACCTTC
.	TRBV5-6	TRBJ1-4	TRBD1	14	CASRVQGDVEKLFF	TGTGCCAGCAGGGTACAGGGGGACGTTGAAAAACTGTTTTTT
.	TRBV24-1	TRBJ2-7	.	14	CATSDSHTGHQQYF	TGTGCCACCAGTGATTCCCACACAGGGCACCAGCAGTACTTC
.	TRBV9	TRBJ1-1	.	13	CASSGALNTEAFF	TGTGCCAGCAGCGGGGCTCTGAACACTGAAGCTTTCTTT
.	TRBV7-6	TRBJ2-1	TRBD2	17	CASSLFGQGLAGSEQFF	TGTGCCAGCAGCTTATTTGGCCAGGGACTAGCGGGATCAGAGCAGTTCTTC
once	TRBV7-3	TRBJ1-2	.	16	CASSFTLRRDADGYTF	TGTGCCAGCAGCTTCACCCTGCGGAGGGACGCAGATGGCTACACCTTC
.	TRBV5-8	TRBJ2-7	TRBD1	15	CASSFMGQGKDEQYF	TGTGCCAGCAGCTTTATGGGACAGGGGAAGGACGAGCAGTACTTC
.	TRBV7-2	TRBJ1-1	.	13	CASSLVRGAEAFF	TGTGCCAGCAGCTTAGTCAGGGGCGCTGAAGCTTTCTTT
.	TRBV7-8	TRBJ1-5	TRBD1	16	CASSSTGGMGNQPQHF	TGTGCCAGCAGCTCCACAGGGGGCATGGGCAATCAGCCCCAGCATTTT
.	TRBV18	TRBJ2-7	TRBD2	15	CASSSLGLASDEQYF	TGTGCCAGCTCATCTCTCGGACTAGCGTCCGACGAGCAGTACTTC
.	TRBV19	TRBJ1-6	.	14	CASRGGASNSPLHF	TGTGCCAGTAGGGGAGGGGCCTCCAATTCACCCCTCCACTTT
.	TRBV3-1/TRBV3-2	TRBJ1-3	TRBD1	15	CASSRGQGQRNTIYF	TGTGCCAGCAGCCGGGGACAGGGTCAGAGAAACACCATATATTTT
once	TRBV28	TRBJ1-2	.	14	CASSPHQDSYGYTF	TGTGCCAGCAGTCCCCACCAAGACAGCTATGGCTACACCTTC
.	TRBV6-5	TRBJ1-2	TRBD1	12	CASSLWTGAPTF	TGTGCCAGCAGTTTATGGACAGGGGCGCCGACCTTC
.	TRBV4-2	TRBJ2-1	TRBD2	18	CASSQQDWTSGSYNEQFF	TGTGCCAGCAGCCAGCAAGACTGGACTAGCGGGAGCTACAATGAGCAGTTCTTC
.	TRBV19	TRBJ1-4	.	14	CASRDKRENEKLFF	TGTGCCAGTAGGGACAAACGAGAAAACGAAAAACTGTTTTTT
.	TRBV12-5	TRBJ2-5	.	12	CASGTTEETQYF	TGTGCTAGTGGAACGACAGAAGAGACCCAGTACTTC
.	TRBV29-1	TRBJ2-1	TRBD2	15	CSVSGLAGIYNEQFF	TGCAGCGTTTCTGGACTAGCGGGTATCTACAATGAGCAGTTCTTC